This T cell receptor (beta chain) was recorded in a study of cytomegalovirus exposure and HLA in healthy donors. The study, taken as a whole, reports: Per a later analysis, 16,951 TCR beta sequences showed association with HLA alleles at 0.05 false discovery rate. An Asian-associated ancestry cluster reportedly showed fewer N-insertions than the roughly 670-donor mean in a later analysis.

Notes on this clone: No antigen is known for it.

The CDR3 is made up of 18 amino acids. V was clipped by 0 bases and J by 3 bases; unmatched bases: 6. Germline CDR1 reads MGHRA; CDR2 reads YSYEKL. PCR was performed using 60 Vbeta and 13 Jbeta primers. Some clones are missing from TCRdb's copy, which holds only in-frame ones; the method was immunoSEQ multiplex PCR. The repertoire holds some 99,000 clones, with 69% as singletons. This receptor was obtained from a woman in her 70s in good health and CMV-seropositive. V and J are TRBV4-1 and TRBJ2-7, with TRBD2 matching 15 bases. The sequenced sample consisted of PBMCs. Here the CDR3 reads CASSQEGLAGGPIYEQYF. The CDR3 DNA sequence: TGCGCCAGCAGCCAAGAGGGACTAGCGGGGGGCCCAATCTACGAGCAGTACTTC.